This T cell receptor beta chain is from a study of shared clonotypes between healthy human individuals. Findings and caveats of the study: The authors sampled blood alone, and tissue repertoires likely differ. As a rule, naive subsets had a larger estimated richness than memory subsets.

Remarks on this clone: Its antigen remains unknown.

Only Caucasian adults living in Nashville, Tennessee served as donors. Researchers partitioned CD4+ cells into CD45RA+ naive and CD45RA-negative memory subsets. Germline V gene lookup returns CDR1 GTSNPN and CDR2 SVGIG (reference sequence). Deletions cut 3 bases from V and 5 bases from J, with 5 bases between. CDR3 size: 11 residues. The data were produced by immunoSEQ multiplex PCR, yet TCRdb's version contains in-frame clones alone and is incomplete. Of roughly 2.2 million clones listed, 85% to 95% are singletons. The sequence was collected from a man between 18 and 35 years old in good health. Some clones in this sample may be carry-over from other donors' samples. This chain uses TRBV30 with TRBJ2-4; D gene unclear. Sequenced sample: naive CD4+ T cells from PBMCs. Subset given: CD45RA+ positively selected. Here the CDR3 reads CAWRAENIQYF. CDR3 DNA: TGTGCCTGGAGAGCAGAAAACATTCAGTACTTC.